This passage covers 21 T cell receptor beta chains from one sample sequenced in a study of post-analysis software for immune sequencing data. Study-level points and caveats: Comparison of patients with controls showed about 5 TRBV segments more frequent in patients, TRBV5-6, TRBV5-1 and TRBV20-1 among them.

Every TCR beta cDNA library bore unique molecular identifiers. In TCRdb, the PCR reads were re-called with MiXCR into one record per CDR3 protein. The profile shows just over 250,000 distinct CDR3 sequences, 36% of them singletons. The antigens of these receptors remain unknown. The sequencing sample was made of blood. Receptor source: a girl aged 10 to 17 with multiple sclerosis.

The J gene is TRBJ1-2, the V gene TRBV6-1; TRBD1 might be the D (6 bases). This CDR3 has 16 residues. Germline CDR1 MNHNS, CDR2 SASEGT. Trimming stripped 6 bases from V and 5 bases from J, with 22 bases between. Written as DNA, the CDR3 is TGTGCCAGCAGACCCCGGACAGCTCCAGACTATTATGGCTACACCTTC. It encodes CASRPRTAPDYYGYTF.

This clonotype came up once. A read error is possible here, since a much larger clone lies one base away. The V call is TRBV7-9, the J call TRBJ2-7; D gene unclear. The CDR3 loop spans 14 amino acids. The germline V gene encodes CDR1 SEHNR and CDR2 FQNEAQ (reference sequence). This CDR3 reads CASSSSAYSYEQHF. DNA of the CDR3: TGTGCCAGCAGCTCCTCGGCGTACTCCTACGAGCAGCACTTC. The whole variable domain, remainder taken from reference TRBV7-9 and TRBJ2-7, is DTGVSQNPRHKITKRGQNVTFRCDPISEHNRLYWYRQTLGQGPEFLTYFQNEAQLEKSRLLSDRFSAERPKGSFSTLEIQRTEQGDSAMYLCASSSSAYSYEQHFGPGTRLTVT.

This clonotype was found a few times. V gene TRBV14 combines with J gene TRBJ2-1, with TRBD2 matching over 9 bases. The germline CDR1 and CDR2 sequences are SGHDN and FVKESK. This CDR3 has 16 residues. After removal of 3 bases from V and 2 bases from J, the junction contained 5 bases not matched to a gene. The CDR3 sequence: CASSHLSGSPYNEQFF. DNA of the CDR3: TGTGCCAGCAGCCACCTTAGCGGGAGTCCCTACAATGAGCAGTTCTTC.

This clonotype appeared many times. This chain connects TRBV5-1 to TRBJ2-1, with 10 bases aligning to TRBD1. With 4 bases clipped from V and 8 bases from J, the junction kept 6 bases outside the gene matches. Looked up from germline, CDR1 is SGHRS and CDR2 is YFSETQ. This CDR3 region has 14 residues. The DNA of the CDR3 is TGCGCCAGCAGCGCGGGACAGGGGCGGCATGAGCAGTTCTTC. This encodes CASSAGQGRHEQFF.

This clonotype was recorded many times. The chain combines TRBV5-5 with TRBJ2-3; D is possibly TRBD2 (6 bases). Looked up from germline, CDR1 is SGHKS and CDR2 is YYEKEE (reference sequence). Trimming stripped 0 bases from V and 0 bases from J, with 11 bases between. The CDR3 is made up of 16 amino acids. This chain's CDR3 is CASSLDFGTSTDTQYF. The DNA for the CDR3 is TGTGCCAGCAGCTTGGATTTTGGGACTAGCACAGATACGCAGTATTTT. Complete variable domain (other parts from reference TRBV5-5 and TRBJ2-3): DAGVTQSPTHLIKTRGQQVTLRCSPISGHKSVSWYQQVLGQGPQFIFQYYEKEERGRGNFPDRFSARQFPNYSSELNVNALLLGDSALYLCASSLDFGTSTDTQYFGPGTRLTVL.

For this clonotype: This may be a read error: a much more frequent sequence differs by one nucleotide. DNA of the CDR3: TGTGCCACCAGCAGAGCACGGAACGGCGGCTCACCCCTCCACTTT. Encoded protein: CATSRARNGGSPLHF. This chain uses TRBV15 with TRBJ1-6; the D is unclear. The CDR3 has 15 amino acids. Germline CDR1 LNHNV, CDR2 YYDKDF (reference sequence). V shed 1 base and J shed 10 bases, with 14 bases lying between them.

The CDR3 spells CSASGDRAYEQYF. In DNA, the CDR3 is TGCAGTGCTAGCGGGGACAGAGCCTACGAGCAGTACTTC. The chain links TRBV20-1 to TRBJ2-7; the match to TRBD1 covers 7 bases. V lost 3 bases, J lost 2 bases, and 4 bases stayed unmatched. The CDR3 sequence is 13 residues long. Germline CDR1 reads DFQATT; CDR2 reads SNEGSKA (reference sequence).

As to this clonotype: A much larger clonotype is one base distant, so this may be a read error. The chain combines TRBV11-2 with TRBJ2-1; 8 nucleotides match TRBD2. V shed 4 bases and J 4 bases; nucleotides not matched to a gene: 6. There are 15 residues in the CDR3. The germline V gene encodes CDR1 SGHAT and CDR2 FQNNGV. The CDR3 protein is CASSWGLVIYNEQFF. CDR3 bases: TGTGCCAGCAGCTGGGGACTAGTGATTTACAATGAGCAGTTCTTC.

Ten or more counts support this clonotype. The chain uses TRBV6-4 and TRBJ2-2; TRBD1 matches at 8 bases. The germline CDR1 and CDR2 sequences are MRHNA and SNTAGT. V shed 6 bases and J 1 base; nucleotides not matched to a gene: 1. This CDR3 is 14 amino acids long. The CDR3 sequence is CASRGTGNTGELFF. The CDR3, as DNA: TGTGCCAGCAGAGGGACAGGGAACACCGGGGAGCTGTTTTTT.

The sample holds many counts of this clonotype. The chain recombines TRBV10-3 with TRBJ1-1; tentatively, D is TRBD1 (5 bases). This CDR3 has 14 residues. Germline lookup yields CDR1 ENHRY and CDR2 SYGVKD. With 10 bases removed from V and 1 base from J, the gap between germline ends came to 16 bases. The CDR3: CATSTGTSNTEAFF. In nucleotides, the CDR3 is TGTGCCACCTCGACCGGGACTTCGAACACTGAAGCTTTCTTT.

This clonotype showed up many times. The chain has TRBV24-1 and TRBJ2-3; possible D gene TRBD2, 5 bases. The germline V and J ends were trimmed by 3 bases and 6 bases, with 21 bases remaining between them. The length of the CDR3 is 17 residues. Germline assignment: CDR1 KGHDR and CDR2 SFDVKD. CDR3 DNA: TGTGCCACCAGTGATGGAGGACGGTTCCAAGGCATGGATACGCAGTATTTT. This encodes CATSDGGRFQGMDTQYF.

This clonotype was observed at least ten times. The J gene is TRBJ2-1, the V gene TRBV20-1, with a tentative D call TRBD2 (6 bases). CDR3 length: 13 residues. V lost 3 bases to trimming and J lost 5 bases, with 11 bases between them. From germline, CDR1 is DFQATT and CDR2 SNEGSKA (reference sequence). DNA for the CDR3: TGCAGTGCTAGCGGGGGATCCAACAATGAGCAGTTCTTC. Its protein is CSASGGSNNEQFF.

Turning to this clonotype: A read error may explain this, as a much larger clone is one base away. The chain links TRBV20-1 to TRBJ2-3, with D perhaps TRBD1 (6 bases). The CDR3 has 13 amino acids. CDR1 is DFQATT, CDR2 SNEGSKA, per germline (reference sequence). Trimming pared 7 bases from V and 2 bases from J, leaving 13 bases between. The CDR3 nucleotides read TGCAGTGAGGCGGACAGTAACACAGATACGCAGTATTTT. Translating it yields CSEADSNTDTQYF.

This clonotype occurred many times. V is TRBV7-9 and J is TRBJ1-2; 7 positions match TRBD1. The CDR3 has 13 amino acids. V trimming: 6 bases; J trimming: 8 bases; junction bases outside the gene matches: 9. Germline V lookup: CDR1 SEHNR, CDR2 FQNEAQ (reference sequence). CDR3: CASRPTGPVGYTF. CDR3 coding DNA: TGTGCCAGCAGACCGACAGGGCCAGTCGGCTACACCTTC.

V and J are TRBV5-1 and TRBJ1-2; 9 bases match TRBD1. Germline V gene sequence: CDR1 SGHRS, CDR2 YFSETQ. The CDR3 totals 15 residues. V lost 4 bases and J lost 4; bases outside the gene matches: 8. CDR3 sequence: CASSQTPGQGYGYTF. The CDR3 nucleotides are TGCGCCAGCAGCCAGACACCGGGACAGGGCTATGGCTACACCTTC.

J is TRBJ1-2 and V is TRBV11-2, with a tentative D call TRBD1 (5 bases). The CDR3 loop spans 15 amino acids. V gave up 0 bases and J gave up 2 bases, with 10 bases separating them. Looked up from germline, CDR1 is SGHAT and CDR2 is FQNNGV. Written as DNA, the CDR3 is TGTGCCAGCAGCTTAGATCGGCAGGGCAACTATGGCTACACCTTC. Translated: CASSLDRQGNYGYTF.

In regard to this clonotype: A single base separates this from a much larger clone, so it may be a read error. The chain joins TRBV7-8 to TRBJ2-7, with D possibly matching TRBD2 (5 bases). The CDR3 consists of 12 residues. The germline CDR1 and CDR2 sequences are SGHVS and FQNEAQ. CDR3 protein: CASSTTREELYF. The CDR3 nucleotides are TGTGCCAGCAGCACCACACGGGAAGAGCTGTACTTC.

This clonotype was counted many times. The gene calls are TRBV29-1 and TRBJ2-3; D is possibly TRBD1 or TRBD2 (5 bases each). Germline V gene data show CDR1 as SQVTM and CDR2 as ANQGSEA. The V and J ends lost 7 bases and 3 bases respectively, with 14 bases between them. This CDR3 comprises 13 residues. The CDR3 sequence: CSAVRDLTDTQYF. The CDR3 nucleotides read TGCAGCGCTGTAAGGGACCTGACAGATACGCAGTATTTT.

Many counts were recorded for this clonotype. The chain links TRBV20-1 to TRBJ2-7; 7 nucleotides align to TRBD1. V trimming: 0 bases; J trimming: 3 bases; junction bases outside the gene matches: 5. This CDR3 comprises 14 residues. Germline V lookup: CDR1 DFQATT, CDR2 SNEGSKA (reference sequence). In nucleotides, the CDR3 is TGCAGTGCTAGAGATCGGGGACAGTACTACGAGCAGTACTTC. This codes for CSARDRGQYYEQYF.

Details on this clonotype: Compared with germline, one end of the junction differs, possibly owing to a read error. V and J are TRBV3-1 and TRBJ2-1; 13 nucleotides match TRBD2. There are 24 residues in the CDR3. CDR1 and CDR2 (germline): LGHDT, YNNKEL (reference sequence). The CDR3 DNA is TGTCCCAGCAGCCAAGTAGCCGGACAGGAAGGACTAGCGGGAGTCATTAGCTCCTACAATGAGCAGTTCTTC. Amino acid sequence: CPSSQVAGQEGLAGVISSYNEQFF.

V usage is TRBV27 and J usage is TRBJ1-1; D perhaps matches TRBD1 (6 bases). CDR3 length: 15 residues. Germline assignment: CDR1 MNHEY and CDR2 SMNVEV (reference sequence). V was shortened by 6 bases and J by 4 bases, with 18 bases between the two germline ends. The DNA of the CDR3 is TGTGCCAGCAGCTCGCGCGGGGGGCTGGGCACTGAAGCTTTCTTT. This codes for CASSSRGGLGTEAFF.